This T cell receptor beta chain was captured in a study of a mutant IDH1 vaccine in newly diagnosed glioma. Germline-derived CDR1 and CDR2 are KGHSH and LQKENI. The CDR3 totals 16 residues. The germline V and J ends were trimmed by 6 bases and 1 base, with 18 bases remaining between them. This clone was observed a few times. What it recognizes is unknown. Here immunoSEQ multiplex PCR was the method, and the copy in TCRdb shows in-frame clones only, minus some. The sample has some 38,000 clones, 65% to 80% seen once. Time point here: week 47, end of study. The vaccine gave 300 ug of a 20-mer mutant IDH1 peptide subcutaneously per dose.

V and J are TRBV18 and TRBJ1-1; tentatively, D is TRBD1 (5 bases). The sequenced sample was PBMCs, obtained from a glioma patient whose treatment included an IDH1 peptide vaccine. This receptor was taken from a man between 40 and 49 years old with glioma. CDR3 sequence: CASSPTRQLRNTEAFF. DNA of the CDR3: TGTGCCAGCTCCCCCACTAGACAGTTGAGGAACACTGAAGCTTTCTTT.